The rows below give T cell receptor beta chains drawn from one sample of a study of brain T cells in children with intractable seizures. The table came from immunoSEQ multiplex PCR; TCRdb's copy has only in-frame clones and leaves some out. Among about 340,000 clones listed, about 93% were seen once. The sample was peripheral blood, taken more than 4 months after surgery. All receptors come from a boy under two years old with tuberous sclerosis and intractable seizures. Both conserved end residues are trimmed from each CDR3.

v_gene	len	j_gene	CDR3aa
TRBV5-4	15	TRBJ2-1	ASSFLGGKGSVNEQF
TRBV4-1	15	TRBJ1-1	ASSHTPGHRDYTEAF
TRBV5-1	13	TRBJ2-5	ASSWTWTGQETQY
TRBV6-6	14	TRBJ2-3	ASSYPGRLSTDTQY
TRBV18	14	TRBJ1-1	ASSLKRESVNAEAF
TRBV11-2	14	TRBJ1-1	ASSLGQRGLNTEAF
TRBV19	12	TRBJ1-2	ASSIYPGDYGYT
TRBV12-3/TRBV12-4	11	TRBJ1-5	ASATGRRQPQH
TRBV4-1	14	TRBJ1-5	ASSQDWTGIKQPQH
TRBV7-9	8	TRBJ2-1	ASSWGEQF
TRBV6-1	14	TRBJ2-7	ASSGDPSGNPYEQY
TRBV12-3/TRBV12-4	10	TRBJ1-4	ASTSFGEKLF
TRBV10-2	18	TRBJ2-3	ASSELQRGGLSKLTDTQY
TRBV4-1	12	TRBJ1-1	ASSQVSGGTEAF
TRBV10-1	11	TRBJ1-2	ASSAGSGYGYT
TRBV10-2	16	TRBJ1-1	ASRTHHLQGQFLTEAF
TRBV4-1	14	TRBJ2-2	ASSQGLAGKLGELF
TRBV9	13	TRBJ1-2	ASRGGGTLDYGYT